This T cell receptor (beta chain) was obtained from a study of blood T cell repertoires in COVID-19. Assay: immunoSEQ multiplex PCR; the TCRdb copy retains only in-frame clones and omits some. The sample includes a few hundred thousand clones, about 89% of them seen just once. This CDR3 region has 16 residues. The V and J ends lost 0 bases and 4 bases respectively, with 12 bases between them. Germline CDR1 and CDR2: LNHDA and SQIVND (reference sequence). J is TRBJ2-2 and V is TRBV19, with D maybe TRBD2 (6 bases). The sequence was obtained from a man aged 25 to 45 with acute or convalescent COVID-19. The specimen sequenced was peripheral blood. CDR3 nucleotide sequence: TGTGCCAGTAGTATAGATGGCGGGATAGGCACCGGGGAGCTGTTTTTT. The encoded protein is CASSIDGGIGTGELFF.